This T cell receptor (beta chain) was recorded in a study of blood T cell repertoires in COVID-19 (TCRdb year 2020). Regarding the complete study: Samples covering the acute and convalescent phases of COVID-19 were provided by collaborators in the United States, Italy and Spain. The material from the prospective study consisted of cDNA or gDNA derived from T cells, B-cell-depleted T cells, or PBMCs. Subjects who had been exposed to COVID-19, were actively infected with it, or had recovered from it provided the deeply sampled blood TCRbeta repertoires that made up the dataset. The repertoires were released in a freely available public database intended as a resource for research on the immune response to SARS-CoV-2. Samples were obtained from the ongoing ImmuneRACE study (first 160 participants) and from over 1,000 subjects provided by 6 global collaborators. A de-identified subject ID, COVID-19 status, age in years and sex were almost always included in the sample metadata. Where available, HLA class I and class II types were taken from metadata supplied by the sample provider and were not determined by assay-based typing.

TCRbeta CDR3 regions were amplified from genomic DNA by means of the immunoSEQ Assay, a bias-controlled multiplex PCR. As for how the authors treated the data: The number of nucleated cells in each sample was estimated by amplification of reference gene primers within the assay. To quantify the absolute abundance of each unique TCRbeta CDR3 rearrangement, sequence reads were collapsed and filtered. Productive Simpson clonality was computed per sample as the square root of Simpson's diversity index over productive rearrangements. TCRdb stores this immuneACCESS table with in-frame sequences only. Part of the clones is absent; in the studies checked, under half of the shortfall reflects unresolved V genes, and no reason is known for the rest. V, J and clone size reflect that table, while D and trimming were determined from the DNA. The sample has 150,000 or so clones on record, 75% to 85% of them singletons. Of the sample, approximately 12% falls within the top ten clones.

Whole blood was collected in K2EDTA tubes by collaborating institutions according to the institutions' own protocols. For TCRbeta analysis, collaborators shipped samples as frozen whole blood, isolated PBMCs, or DNA extracted from either of those sample types. Comment on this clone: Its antigen is still unknown. There are no base qualities to consult, and no much larger clone falls within one base.

The paper as a whole reports these results and caveats: Clinical and demographic metadata were provided uncurated, with the amount varying by source and participant.

CDR1 and CDR2, per the germline V gene, are SGHTA and FQGNSA. At the junction V is shortened by 1 base and J by 6 bases; bases outside the gene matches: 3. The CDR3 starts with the cysteine, ends with the phenylalanine, and has 15 residues. Solely the CDR3 DNA is kept, with 45 bases framed from the first base. This TCR was sampled from a man aged 55 to 70 with active or convalescent COVID-19. Sequencing was carried out using peripheral blood. The chain is made from TRBV7-2 and TRBJ2-7, with 13 bases aligning to TRBD2. The CDR3 region reads CASSLVRLAGGEQYF. The DNA sequence is as follows: TGTGCCAGCAGCTTAGTCCGACTAGCGGGAGGCGAGCAGTACTTC. Here the CDR3 is joined to the reference TRBV7-2 and TRBJ2-7 genes, and the full variable domain is: GAGVSQSPSNKVTEKGKDVELRCDPISGHTALYWYRQSLGQGLEFLIYFQGNSAPDKSGLPSDRFSAERTGGSVSTLTIQRTQQEDSAVYLCASSLVRLAGGEQYFGPGTRLTVT.